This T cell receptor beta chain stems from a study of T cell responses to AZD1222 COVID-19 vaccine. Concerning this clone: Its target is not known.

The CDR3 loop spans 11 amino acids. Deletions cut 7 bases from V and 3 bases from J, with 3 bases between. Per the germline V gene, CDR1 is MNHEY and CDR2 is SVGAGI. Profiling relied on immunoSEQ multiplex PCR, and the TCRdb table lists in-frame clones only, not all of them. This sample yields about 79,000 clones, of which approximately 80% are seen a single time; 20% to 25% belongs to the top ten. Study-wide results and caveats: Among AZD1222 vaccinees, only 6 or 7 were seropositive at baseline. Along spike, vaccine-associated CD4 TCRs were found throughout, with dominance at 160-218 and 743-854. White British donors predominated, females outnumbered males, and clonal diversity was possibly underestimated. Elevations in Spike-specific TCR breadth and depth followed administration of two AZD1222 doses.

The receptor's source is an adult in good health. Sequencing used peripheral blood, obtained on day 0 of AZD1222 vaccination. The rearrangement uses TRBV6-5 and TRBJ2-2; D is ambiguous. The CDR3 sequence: CASTYTGELFF. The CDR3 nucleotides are TGTGCCAGCACGTACACCGGGGAGCTGTTTTTT.